Listed below are T cell receptor beta chains from one sample, sequenced in a study of T cell responses to AZD1222 COVID-19 vaccine. Assay used: immunoSEQ multiplex PCR; TCRdb lists only in-frame clones, some missing. The table lists some 140,000 clones, 88% of them singletons. This sample comprised peripheral blood, obtained 28 days after the second AZD1222 dose. Receptors originate from an adult who received the AZD1222 COVID-19 vaccine. CDR3s include the opening cysteine and the closing phenylalanine or tryptophan. D genes are given only for firm matches. Clone size appears in some rows only: once, few, many, or a class for an expanded clone.

d_call,clone_size,j_call,v_call,cdr3_aa,cdr3_nt
.,.,TRBJ1-1,TRBV9,CASSVYDDRNTEAFF,TGTGCCAGCAGCGTATATGACGACAGGAACACTGAAGCTTTCTTT
TRBD1,.,TRBJ1-3,TRBV6-5,CASSYSDRVADTIYF,TGTGCCAGCAGTTACTCAGACAGGGTCGCGGACACCATATATTTT
TRBD2,few,TRBJ2-3,TRBV15,CATSRAAGGSDTQYF,TGTGCCACCAGCAGAGCAGCGGGGGGTTCAGATACGCAGTATTTT
TRBD1,.,TRBJ2-7,TRBV3-1/TRBV3-2,CASSQDFGTGGSYEQYF,TGTGCCAGCAGCCAAGACTTTGGGACAGGGGGCTCCTACGAGCAGTACTTC
.,.,TRBJ1-1,TRBV3-1/TRBV3-2,CASSQESGLGGKNTEAFF,TGTGCCAGCAGCCAAGAAAGTGGACTAGGGGGGAAGAACACTGAAGCTTTCTTT
.,.,TRBJ2-7,TRBV30,CAWDTGTYEQYF,TGTGCCTGGGATACCGGTACCTACGAGCAGTACTTC
TRBD1,.,TRBJ1-6,TRBV19,CASSPPGDRGVSPLHF,TGTGCCAGTAGTCCGCCGGGGGACAGGGGGGTATCACCCCTCCACTTT
.,once,TRBJ1-2,TRBV6-4,CASSDLGNGYTF,TGTGCCAGCAGTGACTTAGGGAATGGCTACACCTTC
TRBD2,.,TRBJ2-1,TRBV4-2,CASSYDGTSGSNEQFF,TGTGCCAGCAGTTACGACGGGACTAGCGGGAGCAATGAGCAGTTCTTC
TRBD1,.,TRBJ2-7,TRBV5-1,CASSWIPGQGGEQYF,TGCGCCAGCAGCTGGATCCCGGGACAGGGAGGCGAGCAGTACTTC
TRBD1,.,TRBJ1-4,TRBV5-6,CASSDRQGTNEKLFF,TGTGCCAGCAGCGACCGACAGGGAACTAATGAAAAACTGTTTTTT
.,few,TRBJ2-3,TRBV5-8,CASSLRADTQYF,TGTGCCAGCAGCTTGCGAGCAGATACGCAGTATTTT
.,once,TRBJ1-6,TRBV7-9,CASSPSTGEGSPLHF,TGTGCCAGCAGCCCATCGACTGGAGAGGGGTCACCCCTCCACTTT
TRBD2,.,TRBJ2-4,TRBV4-2,CASSQDLGEGKNIQYF,TGTGCCAGCAGCCAAGATTTAGGGGAGGGCAAAAACATTCAGTACTTC
.,.,TRBJ2-7,TRBV7-2,CASSLVAVARVWEQYF,TGTGCCAGCAGCTTAGTCGCAGTGGCCCGGGTGTGGGAGCAGTACTTC
.,few,TRBJ1-6,TRBV7-9,CASSFGGNGSPLHF,TGTGCCAGCAGCTTCGGGGGAAACGGGTCACCCCTCCACTTT
.,.,TRBJ2-5,TRBV15,CATSRQGRGLQETQYF,TGTGCCACCAGCAGACAGGGGAGAGGGTTGCAAGAGACCCAGTACTTC
TRBD2,.,TRBJ2-1,TRBV11-3,CASSLGITSGTGYEQFF,TGTGCCAGCAGCTTAGGCATAACTAGCGGGACCGGGTATGAGCAGTTCTTC
TRBD1,.,TRBJ1-2,TRBV29-1,CSTRTGDYGYTF,TGCAGCACCCGGACAGGAGACTATGGCTACACCTTC
.,.,TRBJ2-1,TRBV7-9,CASSPREGEQFF,TGTGCCAGCAGCCCTCGAGAGGGTGAGCAGTTCTTC
.,few,TRBJ2-5,TRBV4-1,CASSPPGGEETQYF,TGCGCCAGCAGCCCTCCCGGGGGTGAAGAGACCCAGTACTTC
.,.,TRBJ2-7,TRBV2,CASSFRDFVTYEQYF,TGTGCCAGCAGTTTCCGGGACTTCGTAACCTACGAGCAGTACTTC
TRBD2,.,TRBJ2-3,TRBV19,CASSIGGLAGTDTQYF,TGTGCCAGTAGTATCGGGGGACTAGCGGGCACAGATACGCAGTATTTT
.,once,TRBJ1-2,TRBV6-5,CASRFTALSDGYTF,TGTGCCAGCAGGTTCACGGCCCTCTCGGATGGCTACACCTTC
TRBD1,.,TRBJ1-2,TRBV7-2,CASSDRTGGNYGYTF,TGTGCCAGCAGCGACCGGACAGGAGGAAACTATGGCTACACCTTC
TRBD2,.,TRBJ2-1,TRBV5-1,CASSYLAGDQGEQFF,TGCGCCAGCAGCTACCTAGCGGGGGATCAAGGTGAGCAGTTCTTC
TRBD2,few,TRBJ2-7,TRBV19,CASSRLAGAYEQYF,TGTGCCAGCTCCCGACTAGCGGGGGCCTACGAGCAGTACTTC
.,.,TRBJ1-5,TRBV11-2,CASSRAAGDQPQHF,TGTGCCAGCAGCCGGGCCGCTGGCGATCAGCCCCAGCATTTT
.,.,TRBJ2-7,TRBV5-1,CASSLVLSGASQYF,TGCGCCAGCAGCTTGGTTCTGTCGGGAGCCTCCCAGTACTTC
TRBD1,.,TRBJ1-2,TRBV27,CASSRTWTGGTNYGYTF,TGTGCCAGCAGCCGGACCTGGACAGGGGGGACTAACTATGGCTACACCTTC
.,.,TRBJ1-2,TRBV6-5,CASSPSLRSGYGYTF,TGTGCCAGCAGTCCCTCCTTGCGTTCGGGCTATGGCTACACCTTC
.,.,TRBJ2-5,TRBV27,CASSLSEYTTQYF,TGTGCCAGCAGTTTATCGGAGTATACGACCCAGTACTTC
.,.,TRBJ2-7,TRBV4-1,CASSQGRGQSSYEQYF,TGCGCCAGCAGCCAAGGACGGGGCCAGAGCTCCTACGAGCAGTACTTC
.,.,TRBJ2-3,TRBV28,CASSESDTQYF,TGTGCCAGCAGCGAATCAGATACGCAGTATTTT
.,.,TRBJ1-1,TRBV7-9,CASSLIPRGGFTEAFF,TGTGCCAGCAGCTTGATCCCGAGAGGGGGTTTCACTGAAGCTTTCTTT
.,.,TRBJ1-5,TRBV3-1/TRBV3-2,CASSQAGDQPQHF,TGTGCCAGCAGCCAAGCAGGGGATCAGCCCCAGCATTTT
TRBD1,.,TRBJ1-5,TRBV4-1,CASSQPGQRPKQPQHF,TGCGCCAGCAGCCAACCGGGACAGCGACCGAAGCAGCCCCAGCATTTT
TRBD2,.,TRBJ2-2,TRBV3-1/TRBV3-2,CASSQLLAGVTGELFF,TGTGCCAGCAGCCAACTCCTAGCGGGGGTCACCGGGGAGCTGTTTTTT
.,.,TRBJ2-1,TRBV7-9,CASSLTPRVSVNNEQFF,TGTGCCAGCAGCTTGACCCCGAGGGTTAGTGTAAACAATGAGCAGTTCTTC
.,.,TRBJ1-3,TRBV9,CASRPNYSGNTIYF,TGTGCCAGCAGGCCCAATTACTCTGGAAACACCATATATTTT
TRBD1,.,TRBJ1-4,TRBV29-1,CSVGPRGPEEKLFF,TGCAGCGTGGGACCCAGGGGGCCTGAAGAAAAACTGTTTTTT
TRBD2,.,TRBJ2-1,TRBV6-5,CASNPGLAEYNEQFF,TGTGCCAGCAACCCGGGACTAGCGGAATACAATGAGCAGTTCTTC
.,.,TRBJ2-7,TRBV7-9,CASSLTSSYEQYF,TGTGCCAGCAGCTTGACTAGCTCCTACGAGCAGTACTTC
TRBD2,.,TRBJ2-5,TRBV14,CASSLSSGRARETQYF,TGTGCCAGCAGCCTATCTAGCGGGAGGGCCAGGGAGACCCAGTACTTC
.,.,TRBJ2-1,TRBV5-5,CASSPRGVDYNEQFF,TGTGCCAGCAGCCCCCGCGGGGTGGACTACAATGAGCAGTTCTTC
.,.,TRBJ2-1,TRBV27,CASSFSRDNEQFF,TGTGCCAGCAGTTTCTCTAGGGACAATGAGCAGTTCTTC
.,.,TRBJ1-1,TRBV5-1,CASSFDLDTEAFF,TGCGCCAGCAGCTTTGACCTTGACACTGAAGCTTTCTTT
.,.,TRBJ1-5,TRBV7-8,CASSLALGAQPQHF,TGTGCCAGCAGCTTAGCATTGGGTGCCCAGCCCCAGCATTTT